Shown below are 5 T cell receptor beta chains from a single sample sequenced in a study of T cell responses to AZD1222 COVID-19 vaccine. The repertoire was sequenced with immunoSEQ multiplex PCR; TCRdb's copy has only in-frame clones and lacks some. The table lists about 140,000 clones, 92% of them singletons. The sequences come from peripheral blood, collected 28 days after the second AZD1222 dose. Receptors originate from an adult who received the AZD1222 COVID-19 vaccine.

A single count supports this clone. The rearrangement uses TRBV5-5 and TRBJ1-2; D unclear. Trimming cost V 7 bases and J 7 bases, with 14 bases left between them. This CDR3 is 12 amino acids long. The V gene's germline CDR1 is SGHKS and CDR2 YYEKEE (reference sequence). The CDR3 protein is CASSLERSGYTF. The CDR3 DNA is TGTGCCAGCTCCCTGGAGAGGAGTGGCTACACCTTC. Complete variable domain (other parts from reference TRBV5-5 and TRBJ1-2): DAGVTQSPTHLIKTRGQQVTLRCSPISGHKSVSWYQQVLGQGPQFIFQYYEKEERGRGNFPDRFSARQFPNYSSELNVNALLLGDSALYLCASSLERSGYTFGSGTRLTVV.

V usage is TRBV27 and J usage is TRBJ2-3; no firm D call. V was cut by 6 bases and J by 2 bases, with 9 bases left in between. The CDR3 runs to 13 residues. Germline CDR1 reads MNHEY; CDR2 reads SMNVEV (reference sequence). CDR3 DNA sequence: TGTGCCAGCAGCCTTGGCGTCACAGATACGCAGTATTTT. Its translation: CASSLGVTDTQYF.

The chain links TRBV12-3 or TRBV12-4 to TRBJ1-2; no definite D call. This CDR3 contains 12 residues. V was pared by 3 bases and J by 14 bases, with 16 bases between. The CDR3 sequence is CASSLSQAPATF. CDR3 in DNA: TGTGCCAGCAGTTTGAGTCAGGCGCCCGCTACCTTC.

The chain is built from TRBV2 and TRBJ1-5; D may be TRBD1 (5 bases). The CDR3 has 14 residues. From germline, CDR1 is SNHLY and CDR2 FYNNEI. V was shortened by 5 bases and J by 5 bases, with 13 bases between the two germline ends. The DNA of the CDR3 is TGTGCCAGCAGTCGGGGGGGTAGATATCAGCCCCAGCATTTT. Translating gives CASSRGGRYQPQHF.

The rearrangement links TRBV29-1 to TRBJ1-1; tentative D call: TRBD1 (5 bases). CDR3 length equals 14 residues. V lost 3 bases and J 7 bases, leaving 18 bases between the germline ends. CDR1 SQVTM and CDR2 ANQGSEA come from the germline V gene. The CDR3 DNA sequence: TGCAGCGTTGATCTGCTAGGGACGGACGGTGAAGCTTTCTTT. Its protein product is CSVDLLGTDGEAFF.